The 21 T cell receptor beta chains presented below share a single source sample, sequenced in a study of blood T cells in healthy people across ages. Sample-barcoded 5' priming and a J-beta primer mix drove a second PCR of about 6 to 12 cycles. TCRdb processed the 5' RACE reads anew with MiXCR; each CDR3 protein has one entry. The profile shows about 730,000 distinct CDR3 sequences, roughly 44% of them singletons. The specimen was blood. The receptors derive from a woman aged 60-75 years in good health.

This chain uses TRBV20-1 with TRBJ1-1; 8 bases match TRBD1. Looked up from germline, CDR1 is DFQATT and CDR2 is SNEGSKA (reference sequence). This CDR3 has 18 residues. Trimming removed 5 bases from V and 4 bases from J; junction bases left unmatched: 21. The CDR3 region has the DNA TGCAGTGCTTCCCCTAACCCGACAGGGGCTAAAGGAGGCACTGAAGCTTTCTTT. Residues: CSASPNPTGAKGGTEAFF.

The rearrangement links TRBV28 to TRBJ1-2; TRBD1 is a possible D gene (5 bases). Germline V gives CDR1 MDHEN, CDR2 SYDVKM. This CDR3 has 12 residues. The V and J ends lost 6 bases and 8 bases respectively, with 13 bases between them. CDR3 sequence reads: CASRPGARGYTF. Written as DNA, the CDR3 is TGTGCCAGCAGGCCCGGGGCGCGGGGCTACACCTTC.

This chain joins TRBV10-3 and TRBJ1-1, with 8 bases identical to TRBD1. Germline CDR1 is ENHRY and CDR2 is SYGVKD. With 6 bases clipped from V and 4 bases from J, the junction kept 7 bases outside the gene matches. The CDR3 extends over 14 amino acids. The CDR3 nucleotides are TGTGCCATCAGGGCGACAGGGGTCGGCACTGAAGCTTTCTTT. This encodes CAIRATGVGTEAFF.

V and J are TRBV20-1 and TRBJ2-3; 8 bases are a match to TRBD2. CDR3 length: 15 residues. The trim removed 6 bases at V and 0 bases at J, leaving 8 bases unmatched. From germline, CDR1 is DFQATT and CDR2 SNEGSKA (reference sequence). The chain's CDR3 is CSAPPASGSTDTQYF. CDR3 DNA sequence: TGCAGTGCCCCGCCGGCTAGCGGGAGCACAGATACGCAGTATTTT.

This chain links TRBV20-1 with TRBJ2-3; TRBD2 aligns across 9 bases. The V segment lost 6 bases and the J segment 5 bases; nucleotides outside the gene matches: 12. The CDR3 length is 15 residues. CDR1 is DFQATT and CDR2 is SNEGSKA in the germline V gene (reference sequence). CDR3 protein: CSAPQSGGLLDTQYF. The CDR3 DNA reads as TGCAGTGCCCCCCAAAGCGGGGGGTTGCTAGATACGCAGTATTTT.

This clonotype was counted between two and nine times. The chain has TRBV7-3 and TRBJ1-2; TRBD1 is a possible D gene (5 bases). The CDR3 length is 13 residues. Trimming shortened V by 2 bases and J by 7 bases, and 11 bases separated the two germline ends. Germline assignment: CDR1 SGHTA and CDR2 FQGTGA. This CDR3 reads CASSLPGGAGYTF. The CDR3, as DNA: TGTGCCAGCAGCTTACCCGGGGGAGCTGGCTACACCTTC. Full variable domain (rest looked up from reference TRBV7-3 and TRBJ1-2): GAGVSQTPSNKVTEKGKYVELRCDPISGHTALYWYRQSLGQGPEFLIYFQGTGAADDSGLPNDRFFAVRPEGSVSTLKIQRTERGDSAVYLCASSLPGGAGYTFGSGTRLTVV.

The chain uses TRBV7-9 and TRBJ1-1, with D unresolved. Trimming removed 5 bases at V and 3 bases at J, with 7 bases between. Germline V gives CDR1 SEHNR, CDR2 FQNEAQ (reference sequence). This CDR3 comprises 12 residues. CDR3 in DNA: TGTGCCAGCAGCGTAGGCTACACTGAAGCTTTCTTT. This gives the protein CASSVGYTEAFF.

The chain is built from TRBV3-1 and TRBJ2-1; 12 bases match TRBD2. The CDR3 extends over 17 amino acids. Trimming cost V 1 base and J 3 bases; bases outside gene matches: 4. Germline loops: CDR1 LGHDT, CDR2 YNNKEL (reference sequence). CDR3: CASSQGGTSGLYNEQFF. CDR3 nucleotides: TGTGCCAGCAGCCAAGGAGGGACTAGCGGGCTCTACAATGAGCAGTTCTTC.

There are a few counts of this clonotype. J is TRBJ1-5 and V is TRBV20-1; no reliable D call. Germline V gene sequence: CDR1 DFQATT, CDR2 SNEGSKA (reference sequence). The CDR3 is 14 residues long. V lost 6 bases and J lost 0, with 12 bases in between. For the CDR3, the DNA is TGCAGTGCCCCGGTGCGGGATAGCAATCAGCCCCAGCATTTT. Translation gives CSAPVRDSNQPQHF.

V gene TRBV6-2 or TRBV6-3 combines with J gene TRBJ2-3; no clear D. Germline assignment: CDR1 MNHEY and CDR2 SVGEGT. The CDR3 runs to 14 residues. V was clipped by 2 bases and J by 5 bases, with 11 bases between them. For the CDR3, the DNA is TGTGCCAGCAGTTACGCGGAAAGTCTAGATACGCAGTATTTT. Its protein product is CASSYAESLDTQYF.

The rearrangement uses TRBV11-2 and TRBJ2-3; TRBD2 matches 7 bases. V trimming: 0 bases; J trimming: 9 bases; junction bases outside the gene matches: 12. Germline CDR1 and CDR2: SGHAT and FQNNGV. The CDR3 covers 16 residues. CDR3 sequence (DNA): TGTGCCAGCAGCTTAGATATAAGCGGGGAGGCACGGACGCAGTATTTT. It codes for CASSLDISGEARTQYF.

Concerning this clonotype itself: It may be a read error: a sequence one base away is much more abundant. The genes are TRBV5-6 and TRBJ2-1; no clear D. The CDR3 consists of 13 residues. Germline V CDR1 and CDR2: SGHDT, YYEEEE. CDR3 amino acids: CVSSWGGNNEQFF. The CDR3 bases are TGTGTCAGCAGCTGGGGTGGGAACAATGAGCAGTTCTTC.

The table lists this clonotype with a count of one. The chain links TRBV7-3 to TRBJ2-3, with D perhaps being TRBD1 or TRBD2 (5 bases each). The germline V gene has CDR1 SGHTA and CDR2 FQGTGA. This CDR3 spans 13 amino acids. The V end lost 5 bases, the J end lost 5 bases, and 11 bases lay between the germline ends. DNA of the CDR3: TGTGCCAGCAGCAGGGGACGGGAAGATACGCAGTATTTT. It yields the protein CASSRGREDTQYF.

The CDR3 spells CASSGPGLGEQFF. Written as DNA, the CDR3 is TGTGCCAGCAGCGGACCGGGACTTGGTGAGCAGTTCTTC. V and J are TRBV28 and TRBJ2-1; D perhaps matches TRBD2 (6 bases). Germline-derived CDR1 and CDR2 are MDHEN and SYDVKM. Trimming removed 6 bases at V and 9 bases at J, with 15 bases between. This CDR3 comprises 13 residues.

This clonotype was recorded a few times. V is TRBV5-1 and J is TRBJ2-3; TRBD2 matches 14 bases. CDR1 is SGHRS and CDR2 is YFSETQ in the germline V gene. V was pared by 4 bases and J by 0 bases, with 4 bases of the junction left unmatched. The CDR3 consists of 17 residues. The DNA of the CDR3 is TGCGCCAGCAGCAAGAGACTAGCGGGGGGGAGCACAGATACGCAGTATTTT. Translating it yields CASSKRLAGGSTDTQYF.

This clonotype was detected only a few times. The genes are TRBV5-1 and TRBJ2-7; TRBD2 aligns across 10 bases. The last part of the DNA fits TRBJ2-5 better; the J call may be wrong. There are 16 residues in the CDR3. The germline gives CDR1 SGHRS, CDR2 YFSETQ. CDR3 nucleotide sequence: TGCGCCAGCAGCCCCCTCGGGCTAGCGGGAGATGAGACCCAGTACTTC. It is translated as CASSPLGLAGDETQYF.

This rearrangement joins TRBV7-3 to TRBJ2-3; D may be TRBD2 (5 bases). The CDR3 has 16 residues. From germline, CDR1 is SGHTA and CDR2 FQGTGA. Trimming cost V 4 bases and J 1 base, with 15 bases left between them. CDR3 in amino acids: CASSSRAAIRTDTQYF. CDR3 nucleotide sequence: TGTGCCAGCAGCTCGCGGGCTGCGATCCGCACAGATACGCAGTATTTT.

This clonotype occurred many times. CDR3 in amino acids: CASSYGQGRGDTQYF. In DNA, the CDR3 is TGCGCCAGCAGCTATGGACAGGGAAGGGGAGATACGCAGTATTTT. The chain joins TRBV5-1 to TRBJ2-3, with 8 bases identical to TRBD1. Germline loops: CDR1 SGHRS, CDR2 YFSETQ. Trimming cost V 3 bases and J 5 bases; bases outside gene matches: 8. The CDR3 is made up of 15 amino acids.

The V call is TRBV5-1, the J call TRBJ1-1; D may be TRBD1 (5 bases). The V gene's germline CDR1 is SGHRS and CDR2 YFSETQ. With 2 bases removed from V and 4 bases from J, the gap between germline ends came to 12 bases. The CDR3 extends over 14 amino acids. CDR3 DNA: TGCGCCAGCAGCTTCCGGGGCTCCTCCACTGAAGCTTTCTTT. Protein sequence: CASSFRGSSTEAFF.

CDR3 loop: CASSPPGLAGANYNEQFF. In DNA form, the CDR3 reads TGTGCCAGCAGCCCCCCGGGACTAGCGGGGGCAAACTACAATGAGCAGTTCTTC. The J gene is TRBJ2-1, the V gene TRBV7-3; 14 bases fit TRBD2. CDR1 is SGHTA, CDR2 FQGTGA, per germline. This CDR3 has 18 residues. J gave up 3 bases and V 5 bases, and 9 bases lay outside the gene matches. The full variable domain, rest sourced from reference TRBV7-3 and TRBJ2-1, is GAGVSQTPSNKVTEKGKYVELRCDPISGHTALYWYRQSLGQGPEFLIYFQGTGAADDSGLPNDRFFAVRPEGSVSTLKIQRTERGDSAVYLCASSPPGLAGANYNEQFFGPGTRLTVL.

As concerns this clonotype: This clone may be a read error of a much larger clone one base away. V is TRBV7-9 and J is TRBJ2-1; 7 bases match TRBD1. The CDR3 has 15 residues. The germline V gene has CDR1 SEHNR and CDR2 FQNEAQ (reference sequence). V dropped 5 bases and J dropped 13; count of bases not matched to a gene: 17. In DNA form, the CDR3 reads TGTGCCAGCAGCCACGGGACAGAAACTGCCAGGCTCCAGTTCTTC. The encoded protein is CASSHGTETARLQFF.